Here is one T cell receptor (beta chain) with its context. Its antigen is still unknown. Other DNA variants within this sample encode the same CDR3. Germline trimming cut 3 bases from V and 1 base from J; bases unmatched to any gene: 1. Per germline, CDR1 SEHNR and CDR2 FQNEAQ (reference sequence). This CDR3 region has 15 residues. This entry is derived from a study of T cell responses to AZD1222 COVID-19 vaccine. Study-level points and caveats: Receipt of two AZD1222 doses was followed by a rise in Spike-specific TCR breadth and depth. Of spike-specific TCRs, nearly half reportedly target regions left unmutated in variants. Among the donors, most were white British and more were female, and clonal diversity was possibly underestimated.

Produced via immunoSEQ multiplex PCR; TCRdb's table is partial and in-frame only. Of roughly 130,000 clones in the sample, 85% to 90% were seen once. The chain is built from TRBV7-9 and TRBJ2-3, with 10 positions matching TRBD2. The starting material was peripheral blood, obtained on day 0 of AZD1222 vaccination. The sequence came from an adult in good health. The CDR3 is CASSFGLAGTDTQYF. CDR3 in DNA: TGTGCCAGCAGCTTTGGACTAGCGGGCACAGATACGCAGTATTTT. The complete variable domain, with remaining parts taken from reference TRBV7-9 and TRBJ2-3, reads DTGVSQNPRHKITKRGQNVTFRCDPISEHNRLYWYRQTLGQGPEFLTYFQNEAQLEKSRLLSDRFSAERPKGSFSTLEIQRTEQGDSAMYLCASSFGLAGTDTQYFGPGTRLTVL.